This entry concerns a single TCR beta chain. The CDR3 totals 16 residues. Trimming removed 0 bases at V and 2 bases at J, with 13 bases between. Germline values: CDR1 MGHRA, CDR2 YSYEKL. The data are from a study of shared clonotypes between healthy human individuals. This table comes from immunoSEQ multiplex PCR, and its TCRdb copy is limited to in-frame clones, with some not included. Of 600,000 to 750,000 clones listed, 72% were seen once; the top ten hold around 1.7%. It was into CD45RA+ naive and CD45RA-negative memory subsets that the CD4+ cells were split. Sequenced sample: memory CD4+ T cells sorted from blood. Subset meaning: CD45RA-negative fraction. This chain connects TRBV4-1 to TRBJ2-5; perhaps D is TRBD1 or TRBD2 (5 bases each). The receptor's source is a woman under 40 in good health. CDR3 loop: CASSQDGRGGQETQYF. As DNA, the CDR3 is TGCGCCAGCAGCCAAGATGGCCGTGGGGGACAAGAGACCCAGTACTTC.